These T cell receptor beta chains were read from a single sample in a study of OX40 agonist ivuxolimab in advanced cancers. Using immunoSEQ multiplex PCR, the repertoire was profiled, and TCRdb retains in-frame clones only, with some absent. The sample has about 75,000 clones; over 85% are singletons. Sequenced material: CD4+ or CD8+ T cells sorted from blood, taken in a trial of the OX40 agonist ivuxolimab. These receptors originate from an adult with an advanced solid tumor such as melanoma, head and neck, liver or kidney cancer. CDR3s include the opening cysteine and the closing phenylalanine or tryptophan. The D gene is left open where the match is weak. A clone size is listed for some rows: how often the clone was seen (once, few, many), or a class if it is expanded.

CDR3: CASSQQLTENSNQPQHF; DNA: TGCGCCAGCAGCCAACAGCTGACGGAAAATAGCAATCAGCCCCAGCATTTT; V: TRBV4-1; size: .; D: .; J: TRBJ1-5
CDR3: CASSPSQGPDTQYF; DNA: TGTGCCAGCAGCCCATCACAGGGACCAGATACGCAGTATTTT; V: TRBV7-9; size: .; D: .; J: TRBJ2-3
CDR3: CASSLAGDSGGARTDTQYF; DNA: TGTGCCAGCAGCTTGGCCGGTGATAGCGGGGGGGCTCGCACAGATACGCAGTATTTT; V: TRBV5-4; size: .; D: TRBD2; J: TRBJ2-3
CDR3: CASSPSMNFAPHF; DNA: TGTGCCAGCAGTCCGTCGATGAACTTCGCACCCCACTTT; V: TRBV28; size: .; D: .; J: TRBJ1-6
CDR3: CASSLLGTDYNEQFF; DNA: TGCGCCAGCAGCTTGTTGGGGACGGACTACAATGAGCAGTTCTTC; V: TRBV5-1; size: .; D: .; J: TRBJ2-1
CDR3: CASRTGTANTGELFF; DNA: TGTGCCAGTAGGACGGGGACAGCGAACACCGGGGAGCTGTTTTTT; V: TRBV19; size: .; D: TRBD1; J: TRBJ2-2
CDR3: CASSDLAGVFNEQFF; DNA: TGTGCCAGCAGCGATCTAGCGGGGGTATTCAATGAGCAGTTCTTC; V: TRBV7-3; size: few; D: TRBD2; J: TRBJ2-1
CDR3: CASSPGTGNQPQHF; DNA: TGTGCCAGTAGCCCCGGGACAGGGAACCAGCCCCAGCATTTT; V: TRBV19; size: .; D: TRBD1; J: TRBJ1-5
CDR3: CASSLGPSQGSNEQYF; DNA: TGTGCCAGCAGCTTAGGCCCAAGTCAGGGATCTAACGAGCAGTACTTC; V: TRBV13; size: .; D: .; J: TRBJ2-7
CDR3: CASSLGPQGQETQYF; DNA: TGTGCCAGCAGCTTGGGACCCCAGGGTCAAGAGACCCAGTACTTC; V: TRBV7-3; size: .; D: .; J: TRBJ2-5
CDR3: CASSTATYSGNTIYF; DNA: TGTGCCAGCAGCACAGCTACATACTCTGGAAACACCATATATTTT; V: TRBV2; size: .; D: .; J: TRBJ1-3
CDR3: CASSPEEGSQFF; DNA: TGTGCCAGCAGCCCAGAGGAAGGAAGCCAGTTCTTC; V: TRBV7-9; size: .; D: .; J: TRBJ2-1
CDR3: CASSPGLAVYEQYF; DNA: TGTGCCAGCTCACCAGGACTAGCGGTCTACGAGCAGTACTTC; V: TRBV18; size: .; D: TRBD2; J: TRBJ2-7
CDR3: CASSLYQSSGGLYEQYF; DNA: TGTGCCAGCAGCTTATATCAGTCTAGCGGGGGTCTTTACGAGCAGTACTTC; V: TRBV13; size: .; D: TRBD2; J: TRBJ2-7
CDR3: CASSVGYTAGNTIYF; DNA: TGTGCCAGCAGCGTAGGTTACACAGCCGGAAACACCATATATTTT; V: TRBV9; size: .; D: .; J: TRBJ1-3
CDR3: CASSSGGNSYEQYF; DNA: TGTGCCAGCAGCTCGGGAGGAAACTCCTACGAGCAGTACTTC; V: TRBV7-2; size: once; D: TRBD2; J: TRBJ2-7
CDR3: CASSLNRWAGGGGELFF; DNA: TGTGCCAGCAGTTTGAATCGATGGGCAGGGGGCGGCGGGGAGCTGTTTTTT; V: TRBV28; size: once; D: TRBD1; J: TRBJ2-2
CDR3: CASSLAQNNEQFF; DNA: TGTGCCAGCAGCTTAGCGCAAAACAATGAGCAGTTCTTC; V: TRBV7-2; size: .; D: .; J: TRBJ2-1
CDR3: CASSPSVGSSDYNEQFF; DNA: TGTGCCAGCTCACCTTCCGTCGGGAGTTCCGACTACAATGAGCAGTTCTTC; V: TRBV18; size: .; D: .; J: TRBJ2-1
CDR3: CASSLGWLASSYEQYF; DNA: TGTGCCAGCAGCTTAGGATGGCTAGCGTCGTCCTACGAGCAGTACTTC; V: TRBV11-2; size: .; D: .; J: TRBJ2-7
CDR3: CASSLRGASLGEQFF; DNA: TGCGCCAGCAGCTTGCGGGGAGCGTCCTTAGGAGAGCAGTTCTTC; V: TRBV5-1; size: .; D: .; J: TRBJ2-1
CDR3: CASSVGVSLSTEAFF; DNA: TGTGCCAGCAGCGTAGGGGTCAGCTTGAGCACTGAAGCTTTCTTT; V: TRBV9; size: .; D: .; J: TRBJ1-1
CDR3: CASSMDNEQFF; DNA: TGTGCCAGCAGTATGGACAATGAGCAGTTCTTC; V: TRBV28; size: .; D: .; J: TRBJ2-1
CDR3: CASSDPSGGQTQYF; DNA: TGCGCCAGCAGCGACCCTAGCGGGGGTCAGACCCAGTACTTC; V: TRBV5-1; size: .; D: TRBD2; J: TRBJ2-5
CDR3: CASSPGGNTEAFF; DNA: TGTGCCAGCAGCCCGGGAGGGAACACTGAAGCTTTCTTT; V: TRBV7-3; size: .; D: .; J: TRBJ1-1
CDR3: CASRSRGALLGNQPQHF; DNA: TGTGCAAGTCGCTCCCGGGGGGCCTTATTGGGCAATCAGCCCCAGCATTTT; V: TRBV12-2; size: .; D: .; J: TRBJ1-5
CDR3: CASSQVGIFSGGTYEQYF; DNA: TGTGCCAGCAGCCAAGTAGGTATTTTCAGCGGGGGAACCTACGAGCAGTACTTC; V: TRBV14; size: .; D: TRBD2; J: TRBJ2-7
CDR3: CASSRTGGGLGANVLTF; DNA: TGTGCCAGTAGTCGGACAGGGGGCGGGTTAGGGGCCAACGTCCTGACTTTC; V: TRBV19; size: .; D: TRBD1; J: TRBJ2-6
CDR3: CASSEAVSGVYGYTF; DNA: TGTGCCAGCAGTGAAGCGGTCTCAGGCGTCTATGGCTACACCTTC; V: TRBV6-1; size: .; D: .; J: TRBJ1-2
CDR3: CASGVSGRDNEQFF; DNA: TGTGCCAGCGGCGTCAGCGGGAGGGACAATGAGCAGTTCTTC; V: TRBV9; size: .; D: TRBD2; J: TRBJ2-1
CDR3: CASRVTGGSEQYF; DNA: TGTGCCAGCAGGGTGACAGGGGGCTCGGAGCAGTACTTC; V: TRBV6-1; size: .; D: TRBD1; J: TRBJ2-7
CDR3: CATSPLAFRAYEQYF; DNA: TGTGCCACCAGCCCTCTGGCGTTCCGAGCCTACGAGCAGTACTTC; V: TRBV7-2; size: .; D: .; J: TRBJ2-7
CDR3: CASRTNGPSDTQYF; DNA: TGTGCCAGCAGAACCAATGGTCCATCAGATACGCAGTATTTT; V: TRBV16; size: .; D: .; J: TRBJ2-3
CDR3: CASSYRGGGRANEKLFF; DNA: TGTGCCAGCAGTTACAGGGGAGGGGGAAGGGCTAATGAAAAACTGTTTTTT; V: TRBV28; size: .; D: TRBD1; J: TRBJ1-4
CDR3: CASCPQETDGRAFF; DNA: TGTGCCAGTTGCCCCCAAGAAACGGACGGGAGAGCTTTCTTT; V: TRBV19; size: .; D: .; J: TRBJ1-1
CDR3: CASSKKGTGGSAPNYGYTF; DNA: TGTGCCAGCAGTAAAAAGGGGACAGGGGGAAGTGCCCCTAACTATGGCTACACCTTC; V: TRBV27; size: once; D: TRBD1; J: TRBJ1-2
CDR3: CASSLSQGNEKLFF; DNA: TGTGCCAGCAGCTTATCCCAGGGTAATGAAAAACTGTTTTTT; V: TRBV7-9; size: .; D: .; J: TRBJ1-4
CDR3: CSVAQGVERQGAYEQYF; DNA: TGCAGCGTTGCTCAGGGAGTTGAACGACAGGGGGCCTACGAGCAGTACTTC; V: TRBV29-1; size: .; D: TRBD1; J: TRBJ2-7
CDR3: CSYGSNEQFF; DNA: TGCAGCTACGGGAGCAATGAGCAGTTCTTC; V: TRBV29-1; size: .; D: .; J: TRBJ2-1